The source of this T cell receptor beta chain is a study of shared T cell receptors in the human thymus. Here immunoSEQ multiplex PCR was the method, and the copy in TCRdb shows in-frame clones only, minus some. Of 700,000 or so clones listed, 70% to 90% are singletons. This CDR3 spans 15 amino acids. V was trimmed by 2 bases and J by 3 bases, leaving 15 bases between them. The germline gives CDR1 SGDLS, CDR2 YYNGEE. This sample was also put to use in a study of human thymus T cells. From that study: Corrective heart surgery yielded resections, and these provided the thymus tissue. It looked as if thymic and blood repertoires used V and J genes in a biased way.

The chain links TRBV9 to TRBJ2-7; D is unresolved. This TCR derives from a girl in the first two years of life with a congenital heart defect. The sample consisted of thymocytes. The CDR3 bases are TGTGCCAGCAGCGTGGGTCCTCAACTAAACTACGAGCAGTACTTC. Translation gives CASSVGPQLNYEQYF.